This T cell receptor (beta chain) was documented in a study of CD8 T cells in ankylosing spondylitis. The study, taken as a whole, reports: According to the report, clones linked to the disease were significantly enriched in matched synovial fluid samples taken from ankylosing spondylitis patients. In the blood and synovial fluid of reactive arthritis, some motif variants had been previously reported. A TCR beta motif made of fewer than ten highly homologous variants seemed typical of ankylosing spondylitis blood.

This clonotype was detected a few times. The antigen is undetermined. Molecular-barcoded quantitative 5'-RACE produced these TCR beta libraries. TCRdb redid the calling of the 5' RACE reads with MiXCR, one entry per CDR3 protein. The data contain fewer than 400,000 distinct CDR3 sequences, over 12% of them seen just once; the ten biggest clones take up less than 1.1%. The TCR was taken from a male donor with ankylosing spondylitis or in good health (not recorded which). Sequencing was performed on blood, either unsorted or a sorted T cell fraction (not recorded which).

CDR3 in DNA: TGTGCCAGCAGGCCCCTAGCGGGGGGCGCAGATACGCAGTATTTT. Encoded protein: CASRPLAGGADTQYF. The V call is TRBV6-1, the J call TRBJ2-3, with 11 bases aligning to TRBD2. Trimming at V came to 6 bases and at J to 4 bases, leaving 6 bases not matched to a gene. The CDR3 runs 15 residues. Looked up from germline, CDR1 is MNHNS and CDR2 is SASEGT.